This record covers a single TCR beta chain. These data come from a study of blood T cell repertoires in COVID-19. Study summary: Sample material is recorded as cDNA or gDNA derived from T cells, B-cell-depleted T cells, or PBMCs.

Using immunoSEQ multiplex PCR, the repertoire was profiled, and TCRdb retains in-frame clones only, with some absent. Here the sample spans 5,000 to 6,500 clones, around 75% being singletons. The origin of this receptor is a man between 60 and 75 years old with acute or convalescent COVID-19. The sample consisted of peripheral blood.

CDR3 sequence (DNA): TGTGCCAGCAGCCGACTAGCGGGGCCCAATAAGAACACCGGGGAGCTGTTTTTT. Translating gives CASSRLAGPNKNTGELFF. The chain links TRBV7-6 to TRBJ2-2, with 11 bases that match TRBD2. Germline loops: CDR1 SGHVS, CDR2 FNYEAQ. The CDR3 loop spans 18 amino acids. J lost 1 base, V lost 5 bases, and 9 bases had no gene match.